This T cell receptor (beta chain) was identified in a study of T-cell reconstitution after alpha-beta-depleted transplantation in children. Findings and limits, study-wide: By about two months after transplant, alpha-beta T cells reportedly arose from several hundred graft clones that had expanded. At the one-year point after transplant, T-cell counts and TCRbeta diversity were found to come mostly from T cells that had been newly produced. In some patients, recipient T cells and intrathymic progenitors surviving conditioning explained high day-60 diversity.

Library preparation (for TCRbeta) was performed with unique molecular identifiers. Using its own MiXCR run on the PCR reads, TCRdb lists one record per CDR3 protein. This table has 700,000 or so distinct CDR3 sequences, approximately 14% appearing once. Comment on this clonotype: The antigen is not known.

The CDR3 length is 15 residues. V trimming: 4 bases; J trimming: 6 bases; junction bases outside the gene matches: 7. CDR1 and CDR2 (germline): SGHRS, YFSETQ. The sample consisted of PBMCs, taken before TCRalphabeta/CD19-depleted stem cell transplant. The clonotype was recovered from a girl aged 2-15 years with congenital amegakaryocytic thrombocytopenia, due to receive a stem cell transplant. The chain couples TRBV5-1 to TRBJ2-1; TRBD2 aligns across 10 bases. CDR3 protein: CASSDRTSGFNEQFF. CDR3 nucleotides: TGCGCCAGCAGCGATCGGACTAGCGGCTTCAATGAGCAGTTCTTC.